The rows below give T cell receptor beta chains drawn from one sample of a study of T cell responses to AZD1222 COVID-19 vaccine. Some clones are missing from TCRdb's copy, which holds only in-frame ones; the method was immunoSEQ multiplex PCR. The sample has 130,000 or so clones, 85% to 90% seen once. The sample in question was peripheral blood, obtained on day 0 of AZD1222 vaccination. The receptor set was obtained from an adult in good health. The CDR3 runs from the conserved cysteine through the conserved F or W. Fields, in order: J gene, clone size, D gene, V gene, CDR3 DNA, CDR3 protein. D genes are given only for firm matches. A row's size may be missing; if present it is once, few, many or a size class.

TRBJ1-2 . . TRBV5-4 TGTGCCAGCACCAACTGGGGAGGAGGTTACGGAGGCTACACCTTC CASTNWGGGYGGYTF
TRBJ1-3 . . TRBV4-1 TGCGCCAGCAGTACTTGGGGTCTCGTGTCTGGAAACACCATATATTTT CASSTWGLVSGNTIYF
TRBJ1-1 . . TRBV12-3/TRBV12-4 TGTGCCAGCAGTTTCCGGGGGCGCACTGAAGCTTTCTTT CASSFRGRTEAFF
TRBJ2-1 . . TRBV11-3 TGTGCCAGCAGCCGACTAGAGGGAAGTGAGCAGTTCTTC CASSRLEGSEQFF
TRBJ1-5 . TRBD1 TRBV6-1 TGTGCCAGCAGTGGGACAGGGACGCGTTATAGCAATCAGCCCCAGCATTTT CASSGTGTRYSNQPQHF
TRBJ2-3 . TRBD2 TRBV20-1 TGCAGTGCTAGTAGCGGGGGGCGACCAGATACGCAGTATTTT CSASSGGRPDTQYF
TRBJ1-1 . TRBD1 TRBV5-1 TGCGCCAGCAGCCCCCCGGGACAGTTAGACACTGAAGCTTTCTTT CASSPPGQLDTEAFF
TRBJ2-3 . . TRBV12-3/TRBV12-4 TGTGCCAGCAGTCTCAATACAGATACGCAGTATTTT CASSLNTDTQYF
TRBJ1-2 . TRBD1 TRBV2 TGTGCCAGCTTACCCTCGACAGGGTTCTATGGCTACACCTTC CASLPSTGFYGYTF
TRBJ2-1 . . TRBV7-2 TGTGCCAGCAGCCTGCGACAGGGAGGTTCGGATGAGCAGTTCTTC CASSLRQGGSDEQFF
TRBJ1-3 . . TRBV19 TGTGCCAGTAGTACTGTACAAGTCTCTGGAAACACCATATATTTT CASSTVQVSGNTIYF
TRBJ2-2 . . TRBV5-1 TGCGCCAGCAGCCAAAATCTACAGGACACCGGGGAGCTGTTTTTT CASSQNLQDTGELFF
TRBJ1-3 once . TRBV11-3 TGTGCCAGCAGCTTAGGAACCGGATCTGGAAACACCATATATTTT CASSLGTGSGNTIYF
TRBJ2-7 . TRBD2 TRBV4-2 TGTGCCAGCAGCCAAGATATATTCCAACTAGCGTCCTACGAGCAGTACTTC CASSQDIFQLASYEQYF
TRBJ1-2 . TRBD1 TRBV7-9 TGTGCCAGCAGCCCAAGGGCCGGGACAGGCTATGGCTACACCTTC CASSPRAGTGYGYTF
TRBJ2-7 . . TRBV19 TGTGCCAGTAGTATAGGGCCGGGACAACCCGCCTACGAGCAGTACTTC CASSIGPGQPAYEQYF
TRBJ2-2 . . TRBV6-4 TGTGCCAGCAGTGACTCAGGGGCTCGAGGGGCCGGGGAGCTGTTTTTT CASSDSGARGAGELFF
TRBJ1-6 . . TRBV27 TGTGCCAGCAGCTACATTTCGCCCCTCCACTTT CASSYISPLHF
TRBJ1-2 . . TRBV14 TGTGCCAGCAGCCAATCGGGAGGGATTAACTATGGCTACACCTTC CASSQSGGINYGYTF
TRBJ2-7 . TRBD1 TRBV6-1 TGTGCCAGCAGTGAAGGGGACAGGGGGGCCTACGAGCAGTACTTC CASSEGDRGAYEQYF
TRBJ1-2 . TRBD1 TRBV7-8 TGTGCCAGCAGCCCAGCAGGGCCAGGGGGAGGTGGCTACACCTTC CASSPAGPGGGGYTF
TRBJ2-3 once TRBD1 TRBV5-1 TGCGCCAGCAGCTTGCCGGGACAGGGCGGACCAGATACGCAGTATTTT CASSLPGQGGPDTQYF
TRBJ1-4 . . TRBV5-1 TGCGCCAGCAGCCCGGACAGCGAGGGAGAAAAACTGTTTTTT CASSPDSEGEKLFF
TRBJ1-1 . TRBD1 TRBV9 TGTGCCAGCAGCGCCCCCGACTGGGACAGGAACACTGAAGCTTTCTTT CASSAPDWDRNTEAFF
TRBJ2-3 . . TRBV6-1 TGTGCCAGCAGTGAAATGTTGGTCAGCACAGATACGCAGTATTTT CASSEMLVSTDTQYF
TRBJ2-7 . TRBD2 TRBV5-1 TGCGCCAGCAGCCTCGGGACTAGCGGGAGCGGGTACGAGCAGTACTTC CASSLGTSGSGYEQYF
TRBJ2-5 . . TRBV19 TGTGCCAGTAGTACGGACCGGTCGGGGACCCAGTACTTC CASSTDRSGTQYF
TRBJ1-6 . TRBD1 TRBV11-2 TGTGCCAGCAGCACAGGACAGGAACCCAATTCACCCCTCCACTTT CASSTGQEPNSPLHF
TRBJ2-1 . TRBD2 TRBV12-5 TGTGCTAGTGTTTCCCCGCGGGGGGACGCCTACAATGAGCAGTTCTTC CASVSPRGDAYNEQFF
TRBJ2-5 . TRBD2 TRBV7-2 TGTGCCAGCAGCACTAGCGGAGGGGGGGAGACCCAGTACTTC CASSTSGGGETQYF
TRBJ2-5 . . TRBV7-9 TGTGCCAGCAGCTTAAGTATGGGGTTCGAGACCCAGTACTTC CASSLSMGFETQYF
TRBJ2-1 . . TRBV19 TGTGCCAGTAGTATAGGGGGTCGATCCAATGAGCAGTTCTTC CASSIGGRSNEQFF